The entry below describes one TCR beta chain. The target antigen is unknown. This sample is part of a study of T cell repertoires in cytomegalovirus infection. The germline CDR1 and CDR2 sequences are SEHNR and FQNEAQ (reference sequence). The CDR3 length is 13 residues. The V end was cut by 5 bases, the J end by 7 bases, with 11 bases between. TCRdb passed the reads through MiXCR, listing each CDR3 protein once. Among around 570,000 distinct CDR3 sequences listed, around 40% were seen once. The receptor comes from a human donor in good health (CMV status not recorded). Some clones in this sample may be carry-over from other donors' samples. Sequences were derived from cultured PBMCs, sampled from culture after CMV antigen stimulation. The rearrangement links TRBV7-9 to TRBJ2-2, with unresolved D. The chain's CDR3 is CASSPRENGELFF. CDR3 nucleotide sequence: TGTGCCAGCAGCCCACGAGAGAACGGGGAGCTGTTTTTT.